This TCR beta chain was captured in a study of cytomegalovirus exposure and HLA in healthy donors. Study-wide context: Earlier results showed roughly 120 million unique TCR beta sequences derived from roughly 190 million T cells.

In its sample, this clone was seen a few times. Antigen: not known. Trimming cost V 8 bases and J 0 bases, with 5 bases left between them. The V gene's germline CDR1 is MDHEN and CDR2 SYDVKM. This CDR3 has 12 residues. Study observations and caveats: According to the study, some 160 TCR beta chains were cytomegalovirus-associated. Researchers reported that a few CMV-associated chains were confirmed in vitro as CMV antigen-specific.

Participants comprised healthy donors of bone marrow. Vbeta (60) and Jbeta (13) primers were used in the PCR. The table came from immunoSEQ multiplex PCR; TCRdb's copy has only in-frame clones and leaves some out. The sample lists approximately 170,000 clones, about 82% occurring once. Specimen: PBMCs. This rearrangement joins TRBV28 to TRBJ1-3; D gene unclear. The clonotype comes from a female donor in good health and CMV-seronegative. CDR3 protein: CASESSGNTIYF. As DNA, the CDR3 is TGTGCCAGCGAGAGCTCTGGAAACACCATATATTTT.